This TCR beta chain was profiled in a study of control samples from healthy donors and cancer patients. This clone was found a few times. Assay used: immunoSEQ multiplex PCR; TCRdb lists only in-frame clones, some missing. The data contain about 85,000 clones, over 75% of them singletons. The V end lost 2 bases, the J end lost 1 base, and 15 bases lay between the germline ends. CDR1 is SGHRS and CDR2 is YFSETQ in the germline V gene. The CDR3 sequence is 16 residues long. This rearrangement joins TRBV5-1 to TRBJ2-5; D remains unclear. The receptor comes from a woman between 18 and 29 years old in good health. Sequenced input: blood. CDR3 DNA: TGCGCCAGCAGCTTACGACCGGTGGTAGCCCAAGAGACCCAGTACTTC. It yields the protein CASSLRPVVAQETQYF.